This TCR beta chain was sequenced in a study of blood T cell repertoires in COVID-19. Whole-study context: Samples of COVID-19 (acute and convalescent) were obtained from the United States, Italy and Spain. The cDNA or gDNA used as material had been derived from T cells, B-cell-depleted T cells, or PBMCs.

In the authors' methods: Estimates of nucleated cell counts were drawn from the amplification of reference gene primers. Measured with immunoSEQ multiplex PCR; TCRdb has only the in-frame clones, and not every one. The V and J calls and clone size were taken over from that table, and D and trimming were inferred from the DNA. Among approximately 110,000 clones listed, 65% to 90% were seen once. CDR3 size: 12 residues. Unmatched junction bases numbered 5, after V lost 3 bases and J lost 13 bases. Per the germline V gene, CDR1 is SEHNR and CDR2 is FQNEAQ (reference sequence). The sequence derives from a woman older than 75 with active or convalescent COVID-19. This sequence joins TRBV7-9 and TRBJ2-1; 8 bases match TRBD2. Sequenced sample: peripheral blood. CDR3 in amino acids: CASSLDRGGQFF. The CDR3 nucleotides read TGTGCCAGCAGCTTGGATCGGGGGGGCCAGTTCTTC.